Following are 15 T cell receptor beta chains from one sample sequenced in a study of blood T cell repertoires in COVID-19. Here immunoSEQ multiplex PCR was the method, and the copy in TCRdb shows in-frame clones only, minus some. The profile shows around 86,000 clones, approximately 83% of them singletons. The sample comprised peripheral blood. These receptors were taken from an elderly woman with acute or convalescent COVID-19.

The CDR3 here is CAWSVQGATEAFF. The DNA of the CDR3 is TGTGCCTGGAGTGTACAGGGGGCCACTGAAGCTTTCTTT. The chain has TRBV30 and TRBJ1-1, with 9 bases aligning to TRBD1. V lost 0 bases to trimming and J lost 4 bases; unmatched junction nucleotides: 0. The CDR3 extends over 13 amino acids. Germline values: CDR1 GTSNPN, CDR2 SVGIG (reference sequence).

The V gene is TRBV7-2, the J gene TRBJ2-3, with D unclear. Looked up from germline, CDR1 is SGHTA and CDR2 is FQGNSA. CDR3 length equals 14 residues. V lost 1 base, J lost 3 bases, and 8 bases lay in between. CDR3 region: CASSLVLRTDTQYF. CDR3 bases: TGTGCCAGCAGCTTAGTTCTCAGGACAGATACGCAGTATTTT.

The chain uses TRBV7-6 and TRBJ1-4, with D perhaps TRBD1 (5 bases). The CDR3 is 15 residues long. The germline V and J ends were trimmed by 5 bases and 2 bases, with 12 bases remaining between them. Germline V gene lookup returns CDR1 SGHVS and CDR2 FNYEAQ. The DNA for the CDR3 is TGTGCCAGCAGCCGTCAGGGTTTCACTAATGAAAAACTGTTTTTT. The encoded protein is CASSRQGFTNEKLFF.

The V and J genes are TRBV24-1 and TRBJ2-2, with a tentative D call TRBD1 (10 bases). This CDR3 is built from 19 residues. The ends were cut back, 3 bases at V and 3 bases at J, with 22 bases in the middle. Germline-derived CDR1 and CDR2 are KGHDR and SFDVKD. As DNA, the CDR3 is TGTGCCACCAGTGATGACAGGGGGCGGCGGGAGGGCCACACCGGGGAGCTGTTTTTT. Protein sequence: CATSDDRGRREGHTGELFF.

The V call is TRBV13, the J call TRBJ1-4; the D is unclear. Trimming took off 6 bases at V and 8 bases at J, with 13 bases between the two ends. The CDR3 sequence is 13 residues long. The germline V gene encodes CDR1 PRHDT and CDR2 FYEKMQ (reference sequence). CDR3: CASRQAGLEKLFF. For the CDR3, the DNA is TGTGCCAGCAGACAAGCCGGGTTGGAAAAACTGTTTTTT. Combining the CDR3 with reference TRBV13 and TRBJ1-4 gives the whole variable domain AAGVIQSPRHLIKEKRETATLKCYPIPRHDTVYWYQQGPGQDPQFLISFYEKMQSDKGSIPDRFSAQQFSDYHSELNMSSLELGDSALYFCASRQAGLEKLFFGSGTQLSVL.

The CDR3 DNA is TGTGCCAGCAGTATATTAACATCTGGGGCCAACGTCCTGACTTTC. It specifies CASSILTSGANVLTF. This rearrangement joins TRBV28 to TRBJ2-6; D is ambiguous. V lost 5 bases to trimming and J lost 1 base, with 9 bases between them. The V gene's germline CDR1 is MDHEN and CDR2 SYDVKM. There are 15 residues in the CDR3.

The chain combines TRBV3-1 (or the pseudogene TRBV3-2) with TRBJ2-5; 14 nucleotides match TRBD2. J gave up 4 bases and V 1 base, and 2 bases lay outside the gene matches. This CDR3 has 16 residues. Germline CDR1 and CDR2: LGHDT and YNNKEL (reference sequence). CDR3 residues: CASSQVGTSGRETQYF. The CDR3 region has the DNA TGTGCCAGCAGCCAAGTAGGGACTAGCGGGAGAGAGACCCAGTACTTC.

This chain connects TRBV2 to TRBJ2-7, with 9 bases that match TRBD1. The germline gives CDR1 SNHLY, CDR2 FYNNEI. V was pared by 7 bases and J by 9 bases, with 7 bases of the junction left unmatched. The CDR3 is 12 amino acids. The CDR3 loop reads CASTRTGAGQYF. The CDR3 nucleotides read TGTGCCAGCACTAGGACAGGGGCCGGGCAGTACTTC.

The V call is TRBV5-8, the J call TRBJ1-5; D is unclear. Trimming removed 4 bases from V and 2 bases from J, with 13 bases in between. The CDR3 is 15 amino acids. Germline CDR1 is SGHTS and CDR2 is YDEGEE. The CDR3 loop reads CASSLIGEGNQPQHF. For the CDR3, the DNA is TGTGCCAGCAGCCTTATCGGGGAGGGCAATCAGCCCCAGCATTTT.

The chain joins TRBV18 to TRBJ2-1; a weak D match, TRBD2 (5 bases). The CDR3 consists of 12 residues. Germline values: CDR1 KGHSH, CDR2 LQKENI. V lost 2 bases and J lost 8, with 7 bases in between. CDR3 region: CASSPSGDEQFF. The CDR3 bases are TGTGCCAGCTCACCATCCGGGGATGAGCAGTTCTTC.

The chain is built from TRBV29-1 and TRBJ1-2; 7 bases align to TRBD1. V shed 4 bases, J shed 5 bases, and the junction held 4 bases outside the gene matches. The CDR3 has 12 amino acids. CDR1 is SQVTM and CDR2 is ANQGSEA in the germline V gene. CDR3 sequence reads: CSVGQGEYGYTF. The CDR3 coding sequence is TGCAGCGTTGGACAGGGTGAATATGGCTACACCTTC.

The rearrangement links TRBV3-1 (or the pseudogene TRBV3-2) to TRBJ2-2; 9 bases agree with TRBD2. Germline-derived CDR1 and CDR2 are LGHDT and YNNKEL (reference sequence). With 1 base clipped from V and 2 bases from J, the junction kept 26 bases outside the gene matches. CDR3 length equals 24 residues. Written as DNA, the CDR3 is TGTGCCAGCAGCCAAGTTTCCCCCAGGGTACAAAGCGGGAGGTGGCCGAAAAACACCGGGGAGCTGTTTTTT. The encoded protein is CASSQVSPRVQSGRWPKNTGELFF.

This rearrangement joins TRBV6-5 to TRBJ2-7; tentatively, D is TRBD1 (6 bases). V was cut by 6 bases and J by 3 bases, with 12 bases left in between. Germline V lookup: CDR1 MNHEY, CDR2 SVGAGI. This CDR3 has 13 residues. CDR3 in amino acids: CASSWEQGYEQYF. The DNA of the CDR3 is TGTGCCAGCAGCTGGGAACAGGGCTACGAGCAGTACTTC.

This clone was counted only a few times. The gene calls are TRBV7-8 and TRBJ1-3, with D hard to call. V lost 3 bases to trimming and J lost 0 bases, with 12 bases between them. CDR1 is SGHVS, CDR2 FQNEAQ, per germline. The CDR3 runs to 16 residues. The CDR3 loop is CASSLVRSISGNTIYF. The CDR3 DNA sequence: TGTGCCAGCAGCTTGGTCAGGTCAATCTCTGGAAACACCATATATTTT.

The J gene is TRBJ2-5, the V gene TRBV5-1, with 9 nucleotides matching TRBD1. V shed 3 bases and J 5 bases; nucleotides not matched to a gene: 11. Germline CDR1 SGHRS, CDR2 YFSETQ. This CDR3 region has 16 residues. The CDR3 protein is CASSSGPGQGAETQYF. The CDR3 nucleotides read TGCGCCAGCAGCTCCGGTCCGGGACAGGGTGCGGAGACCCAGTACTTC.